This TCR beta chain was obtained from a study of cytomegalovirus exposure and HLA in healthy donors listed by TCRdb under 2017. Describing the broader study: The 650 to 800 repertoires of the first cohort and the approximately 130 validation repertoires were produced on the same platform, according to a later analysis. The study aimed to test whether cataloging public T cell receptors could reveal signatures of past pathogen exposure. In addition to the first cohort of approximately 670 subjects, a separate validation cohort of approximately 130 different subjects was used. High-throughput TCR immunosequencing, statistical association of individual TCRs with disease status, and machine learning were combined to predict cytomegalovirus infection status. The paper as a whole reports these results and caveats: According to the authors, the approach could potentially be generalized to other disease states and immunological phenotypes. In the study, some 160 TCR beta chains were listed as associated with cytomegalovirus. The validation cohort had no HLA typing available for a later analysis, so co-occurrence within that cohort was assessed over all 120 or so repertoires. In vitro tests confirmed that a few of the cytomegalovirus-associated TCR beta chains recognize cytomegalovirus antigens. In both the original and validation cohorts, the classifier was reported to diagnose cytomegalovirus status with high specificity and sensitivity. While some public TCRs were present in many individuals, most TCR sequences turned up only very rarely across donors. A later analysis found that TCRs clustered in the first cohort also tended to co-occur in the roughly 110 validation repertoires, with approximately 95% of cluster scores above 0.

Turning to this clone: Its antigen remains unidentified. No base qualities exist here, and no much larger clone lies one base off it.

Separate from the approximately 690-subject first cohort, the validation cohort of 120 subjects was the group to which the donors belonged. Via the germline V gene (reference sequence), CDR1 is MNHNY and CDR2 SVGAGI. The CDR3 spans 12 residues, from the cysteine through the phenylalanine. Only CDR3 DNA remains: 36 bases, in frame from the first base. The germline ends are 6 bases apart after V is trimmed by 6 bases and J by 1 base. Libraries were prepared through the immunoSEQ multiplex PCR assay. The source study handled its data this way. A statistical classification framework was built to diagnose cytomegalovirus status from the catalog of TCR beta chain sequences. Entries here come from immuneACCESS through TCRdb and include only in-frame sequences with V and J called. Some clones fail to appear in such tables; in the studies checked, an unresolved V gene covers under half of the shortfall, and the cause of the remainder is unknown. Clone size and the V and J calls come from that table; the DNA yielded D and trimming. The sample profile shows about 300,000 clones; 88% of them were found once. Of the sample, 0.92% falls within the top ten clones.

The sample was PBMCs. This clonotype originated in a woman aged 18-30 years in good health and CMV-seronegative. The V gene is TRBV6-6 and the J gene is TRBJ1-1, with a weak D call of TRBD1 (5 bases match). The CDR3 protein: CASRQGNTEAFF. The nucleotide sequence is TGTGCCAGCAGGCAGGGGAACACTGAAGCTTTCTTT.